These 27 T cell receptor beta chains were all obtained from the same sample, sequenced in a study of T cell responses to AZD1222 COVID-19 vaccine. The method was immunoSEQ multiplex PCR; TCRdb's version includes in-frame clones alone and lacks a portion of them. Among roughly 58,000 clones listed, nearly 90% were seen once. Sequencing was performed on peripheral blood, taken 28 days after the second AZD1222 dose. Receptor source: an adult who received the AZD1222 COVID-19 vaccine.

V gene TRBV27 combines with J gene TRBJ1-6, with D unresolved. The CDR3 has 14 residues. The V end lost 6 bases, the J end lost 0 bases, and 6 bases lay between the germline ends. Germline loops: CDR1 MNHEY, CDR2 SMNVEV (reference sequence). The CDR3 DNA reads TGTGCCAGCAGGGACCTCTCCTATAATTCACCCCTCCACTTT. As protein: CASRDLSYNSPLHF.

CDR3 DNA sequence: TGTGCCAGCAGGGCCGGAACAGGGGGCAGCGGCTACACCTTC. Translated: CASRAGTGGSGYTF. V gene TRBV2 combines with J gene TRBJ1-2, with 9 bases lining up with TRBD1. The germline gives CDR1 SNHLY, CDR2 FYNNEI. The CDR3 extends over 14 amino acids. The V gene end was trimmed by 6 bases and the J gene end by 8 bases; junction bases not matched to a gene: 10.

CDR3 amino acids: CASSMPRQANTEAFF. CDR3 coding DNA: TGTGCCAGTAGTATGCCTAGGCAAGCGAACACTGAAGCTTTCTTT. The V call is TRBV19, the J call TRBJ1-1; D gene uncertain. The length of the CDR3 is 15 residues. Germline V CDR1 and CDR2: LNHDA, SQIVND (reference sequence). With 3 bases removed from V and 1 base from J, the gap between germline ends came to 12 bases.

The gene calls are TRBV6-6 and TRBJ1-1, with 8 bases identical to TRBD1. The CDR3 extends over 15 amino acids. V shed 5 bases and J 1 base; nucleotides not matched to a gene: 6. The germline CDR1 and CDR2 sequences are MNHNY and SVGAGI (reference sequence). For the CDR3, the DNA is TGTGCCAGCAGTCACAGGGGACAGGCGAACACTGAAGCTTTCTTT. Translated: CASSHRGQANTEAFF.

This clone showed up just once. The CDR3 sequence: CASSIGTGFNTGELFF. For the CDR3, the DNA is TGTGCCAGTAGTATCGGGACAGGCTTTAACACCGGGGAGCTGTTTTTT. The chain employs TRBV19 and TRBJ2-2; TRBD1 matches 8 bases. In germline, CDR1 is LNHDA, CDR2 SQIVND (reference sequence). The junction had 5 bases not matched to a gene; V was cut back by 3 bases and J by 2 bases. The CDR3 sequence is 16 residues long.

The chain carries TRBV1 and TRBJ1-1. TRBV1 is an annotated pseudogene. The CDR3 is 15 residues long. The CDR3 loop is CTSSFGVLGDTEAFF. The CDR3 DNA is TGCACCAGCAGTTTCGGTGTTCTCGGAGACACTGAAGCTTTCTTT.

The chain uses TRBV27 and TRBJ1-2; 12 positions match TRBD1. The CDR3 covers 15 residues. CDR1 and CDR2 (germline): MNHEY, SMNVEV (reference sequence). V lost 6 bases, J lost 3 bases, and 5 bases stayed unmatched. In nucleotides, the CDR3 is TGTGCCAGCAGACACGGGACAGGGGGCGACTATGGCTACACCTTC. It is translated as CASRHGTGGDYGYTF.

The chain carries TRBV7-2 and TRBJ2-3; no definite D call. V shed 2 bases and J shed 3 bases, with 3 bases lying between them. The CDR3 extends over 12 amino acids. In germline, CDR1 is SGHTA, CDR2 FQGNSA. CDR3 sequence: CASSLLTDTQYF. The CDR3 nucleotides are TGTGCCAGCAGCTTACTGACAGATACGCAGTATTTT.

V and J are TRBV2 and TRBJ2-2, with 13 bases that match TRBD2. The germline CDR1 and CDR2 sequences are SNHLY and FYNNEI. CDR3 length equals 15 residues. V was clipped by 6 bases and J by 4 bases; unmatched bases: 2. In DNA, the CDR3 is TGTGCCAGCAGCGGGACTAGCGGGACCACCGGGGAGCTGTTTTTT. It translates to CASSGTSGTTGELFF.

CDR3 coding DNA: TGCGCCAGCAGCTTGGAGGCGGTCTCCTACGAGCAGTACTTC. Its translation is CASSLEAVSYEQYF. The chain uses TRBV5-1 and TRBJ2-7; no reliable D call. The V and J ends lost 0 bases and 0 bases respectively, with 7 bases between them. Germline V lookup: CDR1 SGHRS, CDR2 YFSETQ. The CDR3 consists of 14 residues. The full variable domain, in which reference TRBV5-1 and TRBJ2-7 provide the parts outside the CDR3, is KAGVTQTPRYLIKTRGQQVTLSCSPISGHRSVSWYQQTPGQGLQFLFEYFSETQRNKGNFPGRFSGRQFSNSRSEMNVSTLELGDSALYLCASSLEAVSYEQYFGPGTRLTVT.

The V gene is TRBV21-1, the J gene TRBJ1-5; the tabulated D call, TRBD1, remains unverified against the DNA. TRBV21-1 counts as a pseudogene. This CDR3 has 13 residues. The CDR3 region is CASSKTGLQPQHF. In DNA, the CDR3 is TGTGCCAGCAGCAAAACAGGGTTGCAGCCCCAGCATTTT.

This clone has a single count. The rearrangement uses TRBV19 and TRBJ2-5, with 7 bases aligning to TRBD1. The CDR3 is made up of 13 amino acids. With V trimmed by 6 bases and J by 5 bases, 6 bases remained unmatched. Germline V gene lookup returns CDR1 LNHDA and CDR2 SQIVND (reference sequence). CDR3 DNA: TGTGCCAGTAGCCGACAGGGTGGGGAGACCCAGTACTTC. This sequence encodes CASSRQGGETQYF.

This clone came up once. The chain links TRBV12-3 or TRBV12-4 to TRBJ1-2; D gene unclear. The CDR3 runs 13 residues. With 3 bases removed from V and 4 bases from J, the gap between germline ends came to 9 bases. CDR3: CASSFRGLYGYTF. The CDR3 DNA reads TGTGCCAGCAGTTTTCGGGGTCTCTATGGCTACACCTTC.

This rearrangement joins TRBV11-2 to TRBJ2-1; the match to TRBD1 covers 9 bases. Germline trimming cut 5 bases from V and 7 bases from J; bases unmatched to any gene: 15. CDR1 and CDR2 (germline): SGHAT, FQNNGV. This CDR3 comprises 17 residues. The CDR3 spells CASSIRRGTGSGNEQFF. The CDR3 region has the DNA TGTGCCAGCAGCATCCGCAGGGGGACAGGGTCTGGGAATGAGCAGTTCTTC.

The CDR3 is CASSPPSSGNQPQHF. In DNA, the CDR3 is TGTGCCAGCTCACCACCGTCGTCGGGAAATCAGCCCCAGCATTTT. The genes are TRBV18 and TRBJ1-5; D gene unclear. The CDR3 has 15 amino acids. The germline V gene has CDR1 KGHSH and CDR2 LQKENI. The V end lost 0 bases, the J end lost 4 bases, and 10 bases lay between the germline ends.

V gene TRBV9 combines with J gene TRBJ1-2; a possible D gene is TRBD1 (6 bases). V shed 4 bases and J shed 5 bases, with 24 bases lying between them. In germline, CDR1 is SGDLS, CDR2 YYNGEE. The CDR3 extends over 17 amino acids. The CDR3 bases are TGTGCCAGCAGCCCCCAACAGGGAAGGGGGTTGGGTTATGGCTACACCTTC. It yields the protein CASSPQQGRGLGYGYTF.

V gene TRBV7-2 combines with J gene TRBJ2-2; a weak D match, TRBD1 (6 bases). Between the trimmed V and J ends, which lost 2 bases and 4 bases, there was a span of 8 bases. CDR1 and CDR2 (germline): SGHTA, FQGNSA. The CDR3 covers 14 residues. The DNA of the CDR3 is TGTGCCAGCAGCTTACAGGGGACCACCGGGGAGCTGTTTTTT. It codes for CASSLQGTTGELFF. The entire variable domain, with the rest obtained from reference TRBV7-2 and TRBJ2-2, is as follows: GAGVSQSPSNKVTEKGKDVELRCDPISGHTALYWYRQSLGQGLEFLIYFQGNSAPDKSGLPSDRFSAERTGGSVSTLTIQRTQQEDSAVYLCASSLQGTTGELFFGEGSRLTVL.

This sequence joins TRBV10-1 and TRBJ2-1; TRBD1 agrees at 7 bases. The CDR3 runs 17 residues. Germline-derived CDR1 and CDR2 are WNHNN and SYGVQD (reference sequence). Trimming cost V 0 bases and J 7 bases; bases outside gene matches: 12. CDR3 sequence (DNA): TGCGCCAGCAGTGAGTCTTCAGAACAGGGGTTGGGGAATGAGCAGTTCTTC. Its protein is CASSESSEQGLGNEQFF.

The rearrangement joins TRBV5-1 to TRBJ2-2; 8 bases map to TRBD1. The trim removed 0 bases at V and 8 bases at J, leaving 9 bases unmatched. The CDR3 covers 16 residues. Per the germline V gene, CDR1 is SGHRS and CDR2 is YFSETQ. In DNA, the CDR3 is TGCGCCAGCAGCTTGGAGGACAGGGTTGGATCGGGGGAGCTGTTTTTT. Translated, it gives CASSLEDRVGSGELFF.

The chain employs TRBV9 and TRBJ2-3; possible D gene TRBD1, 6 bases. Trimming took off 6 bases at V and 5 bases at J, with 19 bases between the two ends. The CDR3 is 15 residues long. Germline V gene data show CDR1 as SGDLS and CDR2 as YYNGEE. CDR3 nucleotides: TGTGCCAGCACGCTAGTAGGGGGTCATGTAGATACGCAGTATTTT. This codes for CASTLVGGHVDTQYF.

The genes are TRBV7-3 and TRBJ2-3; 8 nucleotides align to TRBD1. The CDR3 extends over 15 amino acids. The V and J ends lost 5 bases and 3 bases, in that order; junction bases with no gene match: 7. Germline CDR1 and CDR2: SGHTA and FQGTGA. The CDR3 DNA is TGTGCCAGCAGCCGACAGGGGTCAAGGACAGATACGCAGTATTTT. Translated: CASSRQGSRTDTQYF.

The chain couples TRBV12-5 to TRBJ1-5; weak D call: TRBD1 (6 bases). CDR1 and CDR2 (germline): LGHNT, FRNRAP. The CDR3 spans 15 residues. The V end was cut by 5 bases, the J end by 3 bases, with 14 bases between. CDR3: CASGNHDRNNQPQHF. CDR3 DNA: TGTGCTAGTGGTAACCACGACAGGAACAATCAGCCCCAGCATTTT.

The CDR3 DNA follows: TGTGCCAGCAGCTTGCCAACCGGGGAGCTGTTTTTT. Its protein product is CASSLPTGELFF. The rearrangement uses TRBV5-4 and TRBJ2-2; D call uncertain. The CDR3 length is 12 residues. CDR1 SGHNT and CDR2 YYREEE come from the germline V gene (reference sequence). Trimming stripped 1 base from V and 5 bases from J, with 3 bases between.

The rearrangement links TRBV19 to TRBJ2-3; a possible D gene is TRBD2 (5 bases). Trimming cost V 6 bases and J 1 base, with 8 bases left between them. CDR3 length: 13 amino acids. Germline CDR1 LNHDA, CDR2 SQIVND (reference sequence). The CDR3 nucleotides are TGTGCCAGTAGCCCGGAGGGCACAGATACGCAGTATTTT. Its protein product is CASSPEGTDTQYF.

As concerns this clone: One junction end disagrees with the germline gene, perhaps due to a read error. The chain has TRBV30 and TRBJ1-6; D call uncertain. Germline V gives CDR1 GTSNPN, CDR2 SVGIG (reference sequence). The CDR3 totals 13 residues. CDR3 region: CAWSVPPVRWWYF. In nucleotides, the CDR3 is TGTGCCTGGAGTGTACCCCCGGTTCGGTGGTGGTACTTT.

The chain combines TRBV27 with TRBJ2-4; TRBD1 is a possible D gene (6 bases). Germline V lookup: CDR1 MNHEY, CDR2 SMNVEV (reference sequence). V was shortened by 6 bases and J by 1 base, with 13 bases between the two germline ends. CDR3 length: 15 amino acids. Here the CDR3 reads CASRWNDRAKNIQYF. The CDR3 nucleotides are TGTGCCAGCAGGTGGAATGACAGGGCCAAAAACATTCAGTACTTC.

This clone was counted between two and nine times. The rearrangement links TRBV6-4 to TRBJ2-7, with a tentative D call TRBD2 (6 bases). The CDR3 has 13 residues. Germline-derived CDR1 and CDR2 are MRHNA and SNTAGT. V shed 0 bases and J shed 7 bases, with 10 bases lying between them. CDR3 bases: TGTGCCAGCAGTGACTCGGGGGGTAGAGAGCAGTACTTC. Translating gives CASSDSGGREQYF.